The 20 T cell receptor beta chains below were found in one sample sequenced in a study of identical twins. TCRdb called the 5' RACE reads again in MiXCR, with one record for every CDR3 protein. This table holds 450,000 or so distinct CDR3 sequences, over 12% found once. The same data also went into a second study, on yellow fever vaccine responses in identical twins.

The specimen sequenced was CD4+ T cells sorted from blood. All receptors come from a woman under 30 in good health.

The CDR3 DNA sequence: TGTGCCAGCAGCCAGGGGAGGGAGGGCCGTGAGACCCAGTACTTC. It yields the protein CASSQGREGRETQYF. The gene calls are TRBV4-2 and TRBJ2-5; 7 bases are shared with TRBD2. The V gene end was trimmed by 3 bases and the J gene end by 5 bases; junction bases not matched to a gene: 9. CDR3 length equals 15 residues. Germline V gene sequence: CDR1 LGHNA, CDR2 YNFKEQ.

The rearrangement links TRBV6-5 to TRBJ1-1; TRBD1 might be the D (6 bases). V lost 2 bases, J lost 4 bases, and 11 bases lay in between. The CDR3 contains 14 residues. Germline CDR1 MNHEY, CDR2 SVGAGI. The CDR3 loop is CASSYELGATEAFF. The CDR3 nucleotides read TGTGCCAGCAGTTACGAGTTGGGGGCCACTGAAGCTTTCTTT.

The V call is TRBV12-3 or TRBV12-4, the J call TRBJ2-2; D may be TRBD1 or TRBD2 (5 bases each). V was cut by 7 bases and J by 0 bases, with 15 bases left in between. The CDR3 runs to 16 residues. The CDR3 DNA is TGTGCCAGCACTACTTCCGGGGCCGCGAACACCGGGGAGCTGTTTTTT. Encoded protein: CASTTSGAANTGELFF.

This clonotype was seen a few times. The rearrangement links TRBV19 to TRBJ2-7; TRBD2 matches at 7 bases. The CDR3 contains 13 residues. Trimming removed 4 bases from V and 5 bases from J; junction bases left unmatched: 5. Per germline, CDR1 LNHDA and CDR2 SQIVND (reference sequence). The DNA for the CDR3 is TGTGCCAGTAGTAGCGGGAGAACCAACGAGCAGTACTTC. This translates into CASSSGRTNEQYF.

The chain recombines TRBV5-1 with TRBJ2-1; 10 nucleotides line up with TRBD2. The germline V gene has CDR1 SGHRS and CDR2 YFSETQ. CDR3 length: 14 residues. The J segment lost 6 bases and the V segment lost 4 bases, leaving 4 bases of the junction unmatched. The CDR3 coding sequence is TGCGCCAGCAGCCCTCTAGCGGGAGTCAATGAGCAGTTCTTC. Translated: CASSPLAGVNEQFF.

Only a few counts were recorded for this clonotype. The chain couples TRBV29-1 to TRBJ2-7; D is perhaps TRBD2 (6 bases). CDR1 is SQVTM and CDR2 is ANQGSEA in the germline V gene. The CDR3 sequence is 12 residues long. V was clipped by 4 bases and J by 4 bases, with 11 bases between them. CDR3 amino acids: CSVGRDRYEQYF. The CDR3 DNA is TGCAGCGTTGGGAGGGATCGTTACGAGCAGTACTTC.

The chain links TRBV28 to TRBJ2-3, with 10 nucleotides matching TRBD1. Germline-derived CDR1 and CDR2 are MDHEN and SYDVKM. CDR3 length: 16 amino acids. Unmatched junction bases numbered 9, after V lost 5 bases and J lost 4 bases. The CDR3 DNA reads as TGTGCCAGCAGTCAGGACAGGGGGAAGGTTGCAGATACGCAGTATTTT. As protein: CASSQDRGKVADTQYF.

As concerns this clonotype: An end of the junction does not agree with germline; a read error may underlie this. The chain couples TRBV7-9 to TRBJ2-4; 8 bases map to TRBD1. Germline V gives CDR1 SEHNR, CDR2 FQNEAQ (reference sequence). The CDR3 length is 16 residues. This chain's CDR3 is CVSSHDNPGGTNVQYF. CDR3 bases: TGTGTCAGCAGCCACGACAACCCAGGGGGCACAAACGTTCAGTACTTC.

The sample holds many counts of this clonotype. The V call is TRBV2, the J call TRBJ1-4, with 8 bases that match TRBD1. The ends lost 8 bases at V and 8 bases at J; junction bases unmatched: 13. The CDR3 totals 15 residues. Germline-derived CDR1 and CDR2 are SNHLY and FYNNEI. The CDR3 bases are TGTGCCAGCGGGACAGGAAACATACCGGGGGAAAAACTGTTTTTT. It specifies CASGTGNIPGEKLFF.

About this clonotype: A read error may produce the germline difference seen at one junction end. The rearrangement joins TRBV27 to TRBJ2-5, with D perhaps matching TRBD1 or TRBD2 (6 bases each). CDR1 is MNHEY and CDR2 is SMNVEV in the germline V gene (reference sequence). This CDR3 region has 17 residues. The DNA for the CDR3 is TGTGCCAGCAGTGTATCGAGGGGGGTGGGGGAGTCTATGACCCAGTACTTC. This sequence encodes CASSVSRGVGESMTQYF.

This clonotype was recorded a few times. The chain recombines TRBV4-2 with TRBJ2-1, with TRBD2 identical over 11 bases. V trimming: 0 bases; J trimming: 3 bases; junction bases outside the gene matches: 10. The CDR3 covers 19 residues. CDR1 is LGHNA, CDR2 YNFKEQ, per germline. CDR3 sequence (DNA): TGTGCCAGCAGCCAAGATCTTACCCTAGCGGGGGGCTTCTACAATGAGCAGTTCTTC. It is translated as CASSQDLTLAGGFYNEQFF.

This clonotype was seen a few times. The rearrangement uses TRBV7-9 and TRBJ2-3; 11 bases match TRBD2. Germline V gene data show CDR1 as SEHNR and CDR2 as FQNEAQ (reference sequence). CDR3 length: 17 residues. The trim removed 4 bases at V and 5 bases at J, leaving 11 bases unmatched. The CDR3 reads CASSSDLSGGAVDTQYF. CDR3 in DNA: TGTGCCAGCAGCTCCGACCTTAGCGGGGGGGCCGTAGATACGCAGTATTTT.

This clonotype occurred a few times. The rearrangement uses TRBV28 and TRBJ2-7, with D possibly TRBD1 on 6 matching bases. The germline gives CDR1 MDHEN, CDR2 SYDVKM. The CDR3 spans 14 residues. V lost 3 bases and J lost 2, with 11 bases in between. CDR3 protein: CASSFPRQAYEQYF. The CDR3 region has the DNA TGTGCCAGCAGTTTCCCCCGACAGGCCTACGAGCAGTACTTC. The variable domain in full, completed from reference TRBV28 and TRBJ2-7, reads DVKVTQSSRYLVKRTGEKVFLECVQDMDHENMFWYRQDPGLGLRLIYFSYDVKMKEKGDIPEGYSVSREKKERFSLILESASTNQTSMYLCASSFPRQAYEQYFGPGTRLTVT.

This rearrangement joins TRBV4-1 to TRBJ2-5; a weak D match, TRBD1 (6 bases). The CDR3 sequence is 16 residues long. V lost 0 bases and J lost 5, with 16 bases in between. Germline V CDR1 and CDR2: MGHRA, YSYEKL. The CDR3 DNA reads as TGCGCCAGCAGCCAAGAAGGCAGGGGCCGGGGCGAGACCCAGTACTTC. Protein product: CASSQEGRGRGETQYF.

CDR3 bases: TGCAGTGCTACTGGGGACAGGACCTACGAGCAGTACTTC. It encodes CSATGDRTYEQYF. The chain combines TRBV20-1 with TRBJ2-7; 8 bases align to TRBD1. Unmatched junction bases numbered 4, after V lost 4 bases and J lost 2 bases. Per germline, CDR1 DFQATT and CDR2 SNEGSKA (reference sequence). The CDR3 consists of 13 residues.

The chain links TRBV20-1 to TRBJ2-5; 9 bases fit TRBD1. This CDR3 comprises 14 residues. The J segment lost 4 bases and the V segment lost 6 bases, leaving 9 bases of the junction unmatched. The germline V gene encodes CDR1 DFQATT and CDR2 SNEGSKA (reference sequence). CDR3 DNA sequence: TGCAGTGCCCCAAAGTGGGACAGGGTAGAGACCCAGTACTTC. Protein sequence: CSAPKWDRVETQYF.

This clonotype was found many times. V usage is TRBV20-1 and J usage is TRBJ2-3; weak D call: TRBD2 (7 bases). The CDR3 is 14 amino acids. The germline gives CDR1 DFQATT, CDR2 SNEGSKA (reference sequence). The V gene lost 5 bases and the J gene lost 4 bases, with 16 bases spanning the gap. CDR3 region: CSAGHPRGPDTQYF. In DNA, the CDR3 is TGCAGTGCTGGCCACCCGCGGGGGCCAGATACGCAGTATTTT.

The CDR3 DNA reads TGTGCCAGCAGTTACCGGGACCGTTTCGTATCCTACGAGCAGTACTTC. Translated, it gives CASSYRDRFVSYEQYF. The chain recombines TRBV6-2 or TRBV6-3 with TRBJ2-7, with D perhaps assigned TRBD1 or TRBD2 (5 bases each). CDR3 length: 16 amino acids. The germline V and J ends were trimmed by 2 bases and 1 base, with 15 bases remaining between them. Germline CDR1 reads MNHEY; CDR2 reads SVGEGT.

The table lists this clonotype with a few counts. V and J are TRBV9 and TRBJ2-1; 10 bases are shared with TRBD1. Germline CDR1 SGDLS, CDR2 YYNGEE. Germline trimming cut 1 base from V and 5 bases from J; bases unmatched to any gene: 3. The CDR3 covers 15 residues. The CDR3 bases are TGTGCCAGCAGCGTACTGGGGACAGGGGACAATGAGCAGTTCTTC. Translation: CASSVLGTGDNEQFF. Full variable domain (outside the CDR3, taken from reference TRBV9 and TRBJ2-1): DSGVTQTPKHLITATGQRVTLRCSPRSGDLSVYWYQQSLDQGLQFLIQYYNGEERAKGNILERFSAQQFPDLHSELNLSSLELGDSALYFCASSVLGTGDNEQFFGPGTRLTVL.

This clonotype was observed a few times. V usage is TRBV4-3 and J usage is TRBJ2-2; D is undetermined. CDR3 length equals 14 residues. Looked up from germline, CDR1 is LGHNA and CDR2 is YSLEER. Trimming took off 1 base at V and 6 bases at J, with 9 bases between the two ends. The CDR3: CASSQVRLAGELFF. CDR3 DNA: TGCGCCAGCAGCCAAGTTAGACTCGCCGGGGAGCTGTTTTTT.